This is a list of T cell receptor beta chains from one sample in a study of blood T cells in healthy people across ages. Via MiXCR, TCRdb re-called the 5' RACE reads, giving one row per CDR3 protein. The sample carries 1,800,000 or so distinct CDR3 sequences, about two fifths recorded once. Sequencing was carried out using blood. Receptors originate from a human donor in good health. Each CDR3 is given with its conserved first and last residue. The order of the fields is D gene, clone size, V gene, J gene, CDR3 DNA, CDR3 protein. The D gene is left open where the match is weak. A clone size is listed for some rows: how often the clone was seen (once, few, many), or a class if it is expanded.

-	-	TRBV5-1	TRBJ2-1	TGCGCCAGCAGCTTGGTGTTTGCACAGGGCAATGAGCAGTTCTTC	CASSLVFAQGNEQFF
-	-	TRBV30	TRBJ1-1	TGTGCCTGGAGTCCGGACAGTCACACTGAAGCTTTCTTT	CAWSPDSHTEAFF
-	-	TRBV15	TRBJ2-1	TGTGCCACCAGCTCCCTCTCATGGAGCAATGAGCAGTTCTTC	CATSSLSWSNEQFF
-	-	TRBV20-1	TRBJ2-7	TGCAGTGCTAGAGGGCAGAGAAAATACGAGCAGTACTTC	CSARGQRKYEQYF
-	-	TRBV6-1	TRBJ2-1	TGTGCCAGCACTCTCAGTGGAGGGCCCCAGAGCTCCTACAATGAGCAGTTCTTC	CASTLSGGPQSSYNEQFF
TRBD2	few	TRBV5-1	TRBJ2-2	TGCGCCAGCAGTTCGGCTAGCGGGGCACCCGGGGAGCTGTTTTTT	CASSSASGAPGELFF
-	-	TRBV29-1	TRBJ2-3	TGCAGCGTTGAGTCTTATACGGGGGATACGCAGTATTTT	CSVESYTGDTQYF
-	-	TRBV10-3	TRBJ2-7	TGTGCCATCGCAAACAGGGATACCTACGAGCAGTACTTC	CAIANRDTYEQYF
TRBD1	few	TRBV15	TRBJ2-3	TGTGCCACCAGCAGGCCGGGACAGGGCTTGGGAACAGATACGCAGTATTTT	CATSRPGQGLGTDTQYF
TRBD2	-	TRBV24-1	TRBJ2-5	TGTGCCACCAGTGATGGAGCGGGGCTTCAAGAGACCCAGTACTTC	CATSDGAGLQETQYF
-	-	TRBV28	TRBJ2-7	TGTGCCAGCAGTCCGCCGGGACGGGTGGACGAGCAGTACTTC	CASSPPGRVDEQYF
TRBD1	-	TRBV5-1	TRBJ2-4	TGCGCCAGCAGATACGACAGGGACAACATTCAGTACTTC	CASRYDRDNIQYF
-	-	TRBV6-5	TRBJ1-3	TGTGCCAGCAGCCTGACGGATGACTCTGGAAACACCATATATTTT	CASSLTDDSGNTIYF
-	few	TRBV2	TRBJ2-7	TGTGCCAGCGAAGGGGGGAACGAGCAGTACTTC	CASEGGNEQYF
TRBD1	-	TRBV10-3	TRBJ2-3	TGTGCCATCAGAACAGGGGTGGCAGATACGCAGTATTTT	CAIRTGVADTQYF
-	few	TRBV7-2	TRBJ2-7	TGTGCCAGCAGCTTTTTGCTCTTCGGGGAACAGGGGAGGACCTACGAGCAGTACTTC	CASSFLLFGEQGRTYEQYF
-	-	TRBV3-1	TRBJ1-1	TGTGCCAGCAGCCCAGAGATTGGTGTGAACACTGAAGCTTTCTTT	CASSPEIGVNTEAFF